A single sample is the source of the 29 T cell receptor beta chains below, sequenced in a study of shared clonotypes between healthy human individuals. CD45RO-negative, CCR7-positively selected cells formed the naive CD8 fraction, excluding terminally differentiated effector memory CD45RA+ cells. Sequenced by immunoSEQ multiplex PCR; TCRdb stores in-frame clones only, minus some. Of some 2,100,000 clones in the sample, 93% were seen once. Sequenced input: naive CD8+ T cells from PBMCs. The receptors shown here come from a man aged 18 to 35 in good health. Some clones in this sample may be carry-over from other donors' samples.

CDR3: CASGFGILGTDTQYF. The CDR3 DNA is TGTGCTAGTGGTTTCGGGATCCTGGGCACAGATACGCAGTATTTT. The chain uses TRBV12-5 and TRBJ2-3; D perhaps matches TRBD2 (5 bases). Germline lookup yields CDR1 LGHNT and CDR2 FRNRAP. The CDR3 runs to 15 residues. The V gene lost 3 bases and the J gene lost 1 base, with 11 bases spanning the gap.

This clone showed up just a few times. This chain joins TRBV4-1 and TRBJ2-2; possibly TRBD2 for D (5 bases). This CDR3 contains 14 residues. Deletions cut 4 bases from V and 4 bases from J, with 10 bases between. Germline V gene data show CDR1 as MGHRA and CDR2 as YSYEKL. CDR3 in DNA: TGCGCCAGCAGCCTTGGGGAGTCCACCGGGGAGCTGTTTTTT. This codes for CASSLGESTGELFF.

This clone was found once. The chain couples TRBV5-1 to TRBJ1-1; D gene uncertain. CDR3 length: 17 residues. Germline CDR1 reads SGHRS; CDR2 reads YFSETQ. Trimming cost V 4 bases and J 0 bases, with 19 bases left between them. The CDR3 DNA sequence: TGCGCCAGCAGCAATAATCTGGCAGGCCCCATGAACACTGAAGCTTTCTTT. It encodes CASSNNLAGPMNTEAFF.

The chain uses TRBV11-3 and TRBJ2-5, with 8 bases identical to TRBD1. This CDR3 has 15 amino acids. The germline V gene encodes CDR1 SGHNT and CDR2 YENEEA. Trimming removed 5 bases from V and 1 base from J; junction bases left unmatched: 6. This chain's CDR3 is CASSARGTGQETQYF. CDR3 sequence (DNA): TGTGCCAGCAGCGCTAGAGGGACAGGCCAAGAGACCCAGTACTTC.

This sequence joins TRBV14 and TRBJ1-1, with 10 positions matching TRBD1. The germline CDR1 and CDR2 sequences are SGHDN and FVKESK. This CDR3 spans 19 amino acids. The V and J ends lost 0 bases and 0 bases, in that order; junction bases with no gene match: 10. As DNA, the CDR3 is TGTGCCAGCAGCCAAGAGGGATTCGGGACAGGGGATGTGAACACTGAAGCTTTCTTT. This translates into CASSQEGFGTGDVNTEAFF.

As regards this clone: Other DNA sequences in the sample encode the same CDR3. The chain uses TRBV7-3 and TRBJ2-5; either TRBD1 or TRBD2 may supply D (5 bases each). V lost 4 bases to trimming and J lost 5 bases, with 14 bases between them. Germline assignment: CDR1 SGHTA and CDR2 FQGTGA. The CDR3 totals 14 residues. The CDR3 nucleotides are TGTGCCAGCAGCTCTACAGGCGGCGGGGAGACCCAGTACTTC. Protein sequence: CASSSTGGGETQYF.

The gene calls are TRBV28 and TRBJ2-5, with D possibly matching TRBD1 (6 bases). From germline, CDR1 is MDHEN and CDR2 SYDVKM. The CDR3 contains 13 residues. The germline V and J ends were trimmed by 8 bases and 3 bases, with 13 bases remaining between them. The CDR3 DNA sequence: TGTGCCAGCCGCTGGACAGAAGAAGAGACCCAGTACTTC. Its protein is CASRWTEEETQYF.

This CDR3 reads CASSRDRGPNQPQHF. In DNA, the CDR3 is TGTGCCAGCAGCCGAGACAGGGGACCTAATCAGCCCCAGCATTTT. The rearrangement joins TRBV5-4 to TRBJ1-5; 8 bases are a match to TRBD1. V trimming: 4 bases; J trimming: 4 bases; junction bases outside the gene matches: 7. CDR1 and CDR2 from the germline V gene are SGHNT and YYREEE (reference sequence). CDR3 length equals 15 residues.

The chain combines TRBV30 with TRBJ2-3; D unresolved. The germline V gene has CDR1 GTSNPN and CDR2 SVGIG (reference sequence). The CDR3 is 11 residues long. The CDR3 DNA sequence: TGTGCTTTGGAGCCCACAGATACGCAGTATTTT. Translating it yields CALEPTDTQYF.

The CDR3 nucleotides are TGTGCCAGCAGCCTCTCCAGGGGGGAAAACATTCAGTACTTC. Protein product: CASSLSRGENIQYF. The V and J genes are TRBV13 and TRBJ2-4, with D perhaps matching TRBD1 (7 bases). The V end was cut by 5 bases, the J end by 5 bases, with 13 bases between. Germline CDR1 reads PRHDT; CDR2 reads FYEKMQ (reference sequence). The CDR3 covers 14 residues. Supplemented by reference TRBV13 and TRBJ2-4, the full variable domain reads AAGVIQSPRHLIKEKRETATLKCYPIPRHDTVYWYQQGPGQDPQFLISFYEKMQSDKGSIPDRFSAQQFSDYHSELNMSSLELGDSALYFCASSLSRGENIQYFGAGTRLSVL.

This clone was seen once. This rearrangement joins TRBV9 to TRBJ1-4, with D unclear. Per the germline V gene, CDR1 is SGDLS and CDR2 is YYNGEE. CDR3 length: 14 amino acids. V dropped 5 bases and J dropped 2 bases, with 10 bases sitting between them. CDR3 in DNA: TGTGCCAGCAGTCCCTTGGGGACTAATGAAAAACTGTTTTTT. It specifies CASSPLGTNEKLFF.

J is TRBJ2-3 and V is TRBV2; 14 bases are shared with TRBD2. V shed 5 bases and J 1 base; nucleotides not matched to a gene: 11. The CDR3 has 19 amino acids. Germline CDR1 reads SNHLY; CDR2 reads FYNNEI. CDR3 DNA sequence: TGTGCCAGCAGTCTACCAACCGGACTAGCGGGAGGTGGCACAGATACGCAGTATTTT. It encodes CASSLPTGLAGGGTDTQYF.

V gene TRBV28 combines with J gene TRBJ1-5, with a tentative D call TRBD1 (5 bases). V was cut by 8 bases and J by 4 bases, with 15 bases left in between. This CDR3 is built from 14 residues. Germline assignment: CDR1 MDHEN and CDR2 SYDVKM. The DNA of the CDR3 is TGTGCCAGCCTATCGGGCAGGGAAAATCAGCCCCAGCATTTT. Encoded protein: CASLSGRENQPQHF.

This CDR3 reads CASSEPPYQPQHF. In DNA, the CDR3 is TGTGCCAGCAGTGAACCGCCCTATCAGCCCCAGCATTTT. The genes are TRBV6-1 and TRBJ1-5; the D is unclear. The ends were cut back, 2 bases at V and 5 bases at J, with 7 bases in the middle. The CDR3 is made up of 13 amino acids. Germline CDR1 MNHNS, CDR2 SASEGT.

The chain is built from TRBV11-3 and TRBJ2-1, with D perhaps TRBD2 (5 bases). This CDR3 region has 15 residues. V lost 2 bases and J lost 1, with 9 bases in between. Germline values: CDR1 SGHNT, CDR2 YENEEA. Here the CDR3 DNA reads TGTGCCAGCAGCTTAAGAGGGATTTCCTACAATGAGCAGTTCTTC. Protein: CASSLRGISYNEQFF. The full variable domain, rest sourced from reference TRBV11-3 and TRBJ2-1, is EAGVVQSPRYKIIEKKQPVAFWCNPISGHNTLYWYLQNLGQGPELLIRYENEEAVDDSQLPKDRFSAERLKGVDSTLKIQPAELGDSAVYLCASSLRGISYNEQFFGPGTRLTVL.

As regards this clone: Other nucleotide sequences from this sample produce the same CDR3. The V and J genes are TRBV9 and TRBJ1-1, with 9 bases that match TRBD1. The length of the CDR3 is 15 residues. The V gene end was trimmed by 3 bases and the J gene end by 3 bases; junction bases not matched to a gene: 6. Germline V gene sequence: CDR1 SGDLS, CDR2 YYNGEE. The CDR3 region is CASSATGGADTEAFF. Here the CDR3 DNA reads TGTGCCAGCAGCGCCACAGGGGGCGCGGACACTGAAGCTTTCTTT.

The chain couples TRBV4-2 to TRBJ2-3, with D maybe TRBD2 (6 bases). Germline V lookup: CDR1 LGHNA, CDR2 YNFKEQ. The CDR3 covers 15 residues. Trimming pared 1 base from V and 2 bases from J, leaving 10 bases between. CDR3 sequence (DNA): TGTGCCAGCAGCCAAGTGGAGCGGGCCACAGATACGCAGTATTTT. As protein: CASSQVERATDTQYF.

The chain employs TRBV7-9 and TRBJ2-1, with TRBD2 matching 10 bases. V lost 8 bases to trimming and J lost 7 bases; unmatched junction nucleotides: 11. Germline CDR1 reads SEHNR; CDR2 reads FQNEAQ (reference sequence). This CDR3 spans 15 amino acids. The CDR3 DNA is TGTGCCAGCCCCATCGGACTAGCGGCCCGTAATGAGCAGTTCTTC. Translation: CASPIGLAARNEQFF.

The CDR3 here is CASSKGLAGSFDTQYF. The DNA for the CDR3 is TGCGCCAGCAGCAAGGGACTAGCGGGATCTTTTGATACGCAGTATTTT. V usage is TRBV5-1 and J usage is TRBJ2-3; 13 nucleotides agree with TRBD2. The CDR3 runs to 16 residues. CDR1 is SGHRS, CDR2 YFSETQ, per germline. V lost 4 bases, J lost 6 bases, and 8 bases stayed unmatched.

The gene calls are TRBV27 and TRBJ2-1, with D perhaps TRBD1 (5 bases). The V end was cut by 6 bases, the J end by 2 bases, with 8 bases between. Germline values: CDR1 MNHEY, CDR2 SMNVEV (reference sequence). CDR3 size: 13 residues. The chain's CDR3 is CASRSGTYNEQFF. The CDR3, as DNA: TGTGCCAGCAGGTCAGGGACCTACAATGAGCAGTTCTTC.

This chain uses TRBV28 with TRBJ2-7; possibly TRBD2 for D (5 bases). The CDR3 totals 15 residues. Germline assignment: CDR1 MDHEN and CDR2 SYDVKM. The V end lost 7 bases, the J end lost 1 base, and 17 bases lay between the germline ends. The CDR3 sequence is CASTPLTTFSYEQYF. Here the CDR3 DNA reads TGTGCCAGCACCCCGCTGACTACCTTTTCCTACGAGCAGTACTTC.

The chain recombines TRBV19 with TRBJ1-2, with 7 nucleotides matching TRBD1. The germline gives CDR1 LNHDA, CDR2 SQIVND (reference sequence). Unmatched junction bases numbered 13, after V lost 6 bases and J lost 6 bases. This CDR3 contains 15 residues. The DNA of the CDR3 is TGTGCCAGTAGCTTTGAGAGGACAGGACGACATGGCTACACCTTC. Encoded protein: CASSFERTGRHGYTF.

This chain links TRBV27 with TRBJ2-7; TRBD1 matches at 10 bases. V gave up 6 bases and J gave up 6 bases; unmatched junction bases: 11. This CDR3 spans 15 amino acids. Looked up from germline, CDR1 is MNHEY and CDR2 is SMNVEV (reference sequence). The CDR3 nucleotides read TGTGCCAGCAGATCTGTGGGGACAGGGGTTTCCGAGCAGTACTTC. This codes for CASRSVGTGVSEQYF.

This sequence joins TRBV9 and TRBJ1-2, with D perhaps TRBD1 (6 bases). Per the germline V gene, CDR1 is SGDLS and CDR2 is YYNGEE. The V gene lost 2 bases and the J gene lost 10 bases, with 21 bases spanning the gap. The CDR3 length is 15 residues. CDR3 amino acids: CASSVGQSSSGDYTF. In DNA, the CDR3 is TGTGCCAGCAGCGTCGGACAGAGTTCGTCCGGAGACTACACCTTC.

The V gene is TRBV4-3, the J gene TRBJ2-1; a weak D match, TRBD2 (5 bases). The V gene's germline CDR1 is LGHNA and CDR2 YSLEER. The CDR3 spans 15 residues. V was clipped by 1 base and J by 4 bases, with 11 bases between them. CDR3 loop: CASSQGGSRYNEQFF. The CDR3 nucleotides are TGCGCCAGCAGCCAAGGAGGGAGTCGGTACAATGAGCAGTTCTTC.

This clone was counted a single time. This chain connects TRBV4-1 to TRBJ1-5, with 9 bases that match TRBD1. V was pared by 2 bases and J by 5 bases, with 4 bases of the junction left unmatched. The CDR3 length is 15 residues. Germline V gene data show CDR1 as MGHRA and CDR2 as YSYEKL. CDR3 region: CASSQIDRGDQPQHF. In DNA, the CDR3 is TGCGCCAGCAGCCAAATCGACAGGGGGGATCAGCCCCAGCATTTT.

This chain links TRBV7-8 with TRBJ2-7; D is possibly TRBD1 (6 bases). V was shortened by 3 bases and J by 4 bases, with 13 bases between the two germline ends. The CDR3 totals 14 residues. Germline assignment: CDR1 SGHVS and CDR2 FQNEAQ. CDR3 residues: CASSFGGRGYEQYF. The CDR3 DNA reads TGTGCCAGCAGCTTTGGGGGCAGGGGTTACGAGCAGTACTTC.

The chain recombines TRBV7-8 with TRBJ2-3, with D possibly TRBD2 on 5 matching bases. The length of the CDR3 is 16 residues. Germline loops: CDR1 SGHVS, CDR2 FQNEAQ. V was clipped by 5 bases and J by 0 bases, with 15 bases between them. CDR3 sequence (DNA): TGTGCCAGCAGCCCGGAGGCGGTTACTAGCACAGATACGCAGTATTTT. It specifies CASSPEAVTSTDTQYF.

The chain uses TRBV27 and TRBJ1-2, with D tentatively TRBD1 (5 bases). Trimming took 5 bases from V and 8 from J, leaving 18 bases between them. The germline V gene encodes CDR1 MNHEY and CDR2 SMNVEV (reference sequence). The CDR3 spans 14 residues. The CDR3 DNA follows: TGTGCCAGCAGTCCATCCTCGGGACCATTCGGCTACACCTTC. Its translation: CASSPSSGPFGYTF.